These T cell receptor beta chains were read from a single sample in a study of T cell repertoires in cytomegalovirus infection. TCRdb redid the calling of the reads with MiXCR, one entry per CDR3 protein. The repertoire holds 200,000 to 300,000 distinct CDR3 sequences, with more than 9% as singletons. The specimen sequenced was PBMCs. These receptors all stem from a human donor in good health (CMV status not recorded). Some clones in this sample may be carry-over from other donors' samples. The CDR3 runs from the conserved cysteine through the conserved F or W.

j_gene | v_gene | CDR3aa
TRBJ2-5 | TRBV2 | CASGPGTSGGEETQYF
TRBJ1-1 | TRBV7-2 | CASSLQGQGPEAFF
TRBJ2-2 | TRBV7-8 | CASSTTSGGVTGELFF
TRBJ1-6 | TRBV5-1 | CASSLGRQPTDSPLHF
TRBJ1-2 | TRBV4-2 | CASSQDHRTGGGYTF
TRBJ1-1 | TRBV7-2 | CASSPTYTGVAFF
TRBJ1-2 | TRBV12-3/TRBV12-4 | CASSPVPRAGYTF
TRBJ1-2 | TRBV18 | CASSPPAGHDGYTF
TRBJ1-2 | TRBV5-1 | CASSPDRPPNYGYTF
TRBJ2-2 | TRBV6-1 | CASSQISANTGELFF
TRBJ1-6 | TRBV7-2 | CASSQGGGQESPLHF
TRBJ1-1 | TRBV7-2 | CASSSTGGASRAFF
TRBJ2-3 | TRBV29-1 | CSRQGDTQYF
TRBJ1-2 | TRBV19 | CASRGQHTYNYGYTF
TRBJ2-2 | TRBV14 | CASSQRLAPSTGELFF